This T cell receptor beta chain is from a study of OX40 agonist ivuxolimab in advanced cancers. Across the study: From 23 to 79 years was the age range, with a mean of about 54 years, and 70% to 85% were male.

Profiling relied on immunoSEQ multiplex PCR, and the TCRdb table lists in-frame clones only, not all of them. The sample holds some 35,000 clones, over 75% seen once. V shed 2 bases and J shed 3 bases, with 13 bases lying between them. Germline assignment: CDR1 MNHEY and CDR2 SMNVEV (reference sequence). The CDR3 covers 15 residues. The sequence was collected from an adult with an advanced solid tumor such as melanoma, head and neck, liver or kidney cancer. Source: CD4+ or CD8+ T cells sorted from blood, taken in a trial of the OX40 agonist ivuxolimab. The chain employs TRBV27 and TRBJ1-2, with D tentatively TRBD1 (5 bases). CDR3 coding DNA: TGTGCCAGCAGTTTAGGCCAGGGTTCATACTATGGCTACACCTTC. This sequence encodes CASSLGQGSYYGYTF.